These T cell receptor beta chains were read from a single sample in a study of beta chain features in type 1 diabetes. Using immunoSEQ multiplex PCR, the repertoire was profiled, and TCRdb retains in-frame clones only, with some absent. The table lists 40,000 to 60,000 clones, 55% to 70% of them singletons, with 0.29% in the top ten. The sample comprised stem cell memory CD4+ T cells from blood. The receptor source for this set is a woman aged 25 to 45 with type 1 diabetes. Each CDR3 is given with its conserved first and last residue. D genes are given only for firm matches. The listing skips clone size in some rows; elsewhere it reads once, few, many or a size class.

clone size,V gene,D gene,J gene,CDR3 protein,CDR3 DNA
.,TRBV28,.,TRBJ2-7,CASSFSVTLGDEEQYF,TGTGCCAGCAGTTTTTCGGTGACTCTCGGTGATGAGGAGCAGTACTTC
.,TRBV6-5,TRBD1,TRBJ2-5,CASSLQGARGETQYF,TGTGCCAGCAGCCTACAGGGGGCCAGAGGAGAGACCCAGTACTTC
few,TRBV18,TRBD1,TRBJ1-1,CASSPLETGLAEAFF,TGTGCCAGCTCACCACTCGAGACAGGGTTGGCTGAAGCTTTCTTT
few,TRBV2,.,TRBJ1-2,CASSETLGATF,TGTGCCAGCAGTGAAACATTGGGCGCTACCTTC
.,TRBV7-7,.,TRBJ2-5,CASSSSGSWETQYF,TGTGCTAGCAGCTCGTCAGGGTCGTGGGAGACCCAGTACTTC
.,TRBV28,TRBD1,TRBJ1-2,CASSFGTGLYGYTF,TGTGCCAGCAGTTTCGGGACAGGCCTCTATGGCTACACCTTC
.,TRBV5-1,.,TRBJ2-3,CASSSSEATDTQYF,TGCGCCAGCAGCTCCTCTGAGGCCACAGATACGCAGTATTTT
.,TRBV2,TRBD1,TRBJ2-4,CASSAGTDGKNIQYF,TGTGCCAGCAGTGCAGGGACAGACGGGAAAAACATTCAGTACTTC
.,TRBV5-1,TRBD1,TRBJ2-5,CASSPGQGARGSQYF,TGCGCCAGCAGCCCAGGACAGGGGGCCCGGGGGAGCCAGTACTTC
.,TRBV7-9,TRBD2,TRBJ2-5,CASSSGTSVQETQYF,TGTGCCAGCAGCTCTGGGACTAGCGTCCAAGAGACCCAGTACTTC
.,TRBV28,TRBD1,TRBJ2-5,CASRLTGGQETQYF,TGTGCCAGCAGGTTGACAGGGGGACAAGAGACCCAGTACTTC
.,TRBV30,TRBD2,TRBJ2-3,CAWNGDSGIGTDTQYF,TGTGCCTGGAATGGGGATAGCGGGATAGGCACAGATACGCAGTATTTT
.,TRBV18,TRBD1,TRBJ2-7,CASSPQTGLGEQYF,TGTGCCAGCTCACCACAGACAGGGTTGGGAGAGCAGTACTTC
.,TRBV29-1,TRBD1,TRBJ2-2,CSVLSQGAITGELFF,TGCAGCGTTCTATCACAGGGGGCAATCACCGGGGAGCTGTTTTTT
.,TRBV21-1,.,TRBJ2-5,CASSNGTDKPKETQYF,TGTGCCAGCAGCAACGGGACAGACAAACCAAAAGAGACCCAGTACTTC
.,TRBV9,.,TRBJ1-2,CASSGSRLHYGYTF,TGTGCCAGCAGCGGAAGTCGACTACACTATGGCTACACCTTC
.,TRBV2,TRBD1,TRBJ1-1,CASSVGTVKAFF,TGTGCCAGCAGTGTAGGGACAGTCAAAGCTTTCTTT
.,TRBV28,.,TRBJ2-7,CASKDSGNVDEQYF,TGTGCCAGCAAAGATTCAGGCAATGTCGACGAGCAGTACTTC
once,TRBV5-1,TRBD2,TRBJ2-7,CASSFGRSSYEQYF,TGCGCCAGCAGCTTCGGGAGGAGCTCCTACGAGCAGTACTTC